This T cell receptor (beta chain) was identified in a study of T cells in localized non-small cell lung cancer. Assay: immunoSEQ multiplex PCR; the TCRdb copy retains only in-frame clones and omits some. The sample records about 51,000 clones, approximately 81% being singletons. Sequenced material: peripheral blood mononuclear cells, taken before any cancer treatment. The TCR sequence derives from a man aged 40 to 69 with stage III lung adenocarcinoma.

In DNA, the CDR3 is TGTGCCGTTAGGGACGTAAGCAATCAGCCCCAGCATTTT. Translation gives CAVRDVSNQPQHF. The chain links TRBV6-1 to TRBJ1-5; maybe TRBD1 (5 bases). Germline CDR1 MNHNS, CDR2 SASEGT. This CDR3 region has 13 residues. V dropped 11 bases and J dropped 1 base, with 12 bases sitting between them.